This TCR beta chain originates from a study of early T cells in non-severe SARS-CoV-2 infection. Whole-study context: The chains were unpaired, and the sequenced material was bulk RNA from unsorted whole blood.

This CDR3 contains 11 residues. Germline V lookup: CDR1 DFQATT, CDR2 SNEGSKA (reference sequence). V gave up 4 bases and J gave up 5 bases, with 8 bases separating them. This clonotype has ten or more counts. Its antigen is still unknown. Unique molecular identifiers were added to individual cDNA molecules. TCRdb itself ran the 5' RACE reads through MiXCR, one entry per CDR3 protein. The sample lists 25,000 to 35,000 distinct CDR3 sequences, about 6% occurring once. Study outcomes and limitations: Lookups in VDJdb leaned toward anti-spike CD8 responses and missed private and CD4 specificities.

Sequences were derived from whole blood, sampled at baseline. The chain links TRBV20-1 to TRBJ1-2, with no clear D. This receptor was taken from an adult who was a healthcare worker with PCR-confirmed SARS-CoV-2 infection or an uninfected control (not recorded which). The CDR3: CSATTQYGYTF. CDR3 bases: TGCAGTGCTACGACCCAATATGGCTACACCTTC.